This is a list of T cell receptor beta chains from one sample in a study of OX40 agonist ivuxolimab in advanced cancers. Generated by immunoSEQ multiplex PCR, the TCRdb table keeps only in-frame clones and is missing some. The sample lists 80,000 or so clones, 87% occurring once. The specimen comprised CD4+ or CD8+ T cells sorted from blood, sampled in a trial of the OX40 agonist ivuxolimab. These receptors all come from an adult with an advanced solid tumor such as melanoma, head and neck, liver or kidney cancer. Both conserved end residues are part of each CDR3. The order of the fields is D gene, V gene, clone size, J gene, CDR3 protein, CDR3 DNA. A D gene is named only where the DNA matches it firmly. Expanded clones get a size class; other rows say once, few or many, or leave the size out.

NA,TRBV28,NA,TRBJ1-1,CASTFARAAFF,TGTGCCAGCACCTTCGCCAGGGCAGCTTTCTTT
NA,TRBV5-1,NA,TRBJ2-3,CASSLGGVTDTQYF,TGCGCCAGCAGCTTGGGCGGGGTCACAGATACGCAGTATTTT
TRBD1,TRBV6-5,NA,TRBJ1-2,CASSYSRTGGGYGYTF,TGTGCCAGCAGTTACTCCCGGACAGGGGGCGGGTATGGCTACACCTTC
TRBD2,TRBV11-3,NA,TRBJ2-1,CASSPGTSGNNEQFF,TGTGCCAGCAGCCCTGGGACTAGCGGGAATAATGAGCAGTTCTTC
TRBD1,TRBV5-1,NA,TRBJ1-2,CASSLNGQGLGYTF,TGCGCCAGCAGCTTGAACGGACAGGGTCTGGGCTACACCTTC
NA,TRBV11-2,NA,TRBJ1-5,CASRPDNIHNQPQHF,TGTGCCAGCAGACCGGACAATATCCACAATCAGCCCCAGCATTTT
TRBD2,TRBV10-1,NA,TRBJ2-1,CASSDSGGARNEQFF,TGCGCCAGCAGTGACAGCGGGGGGGCTAGAAATGAGCAGTTCTTC
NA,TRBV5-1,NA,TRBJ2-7,CASSSVSSTLATSYEQYF,TGCGCCAGCAGCTCGGTGAGTTCGACGCTAGCGACATCCTACGAGCAGTACTTC
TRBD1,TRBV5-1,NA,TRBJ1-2,CASSTQGQGYGYTF,TGCGCCAGCAGCACCCAAGGACAGGGCTATGGCTACACCTTC
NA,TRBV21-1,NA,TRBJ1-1,CASRRPNTEAFF,TGTGCCAGCCGTCGCCCGAACACTGAAGCTTTCTTT
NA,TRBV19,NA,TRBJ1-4,CASSITAATNEKLFF,TGTGCCAGTAGTATAACCGCAGCAACTAATGAAAAACTGTTTTTT
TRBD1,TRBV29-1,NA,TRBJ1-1,CSVIEGAVAFF,TGCAGCGTTATTGAGGGGGCTGTCGCTTTCTTT
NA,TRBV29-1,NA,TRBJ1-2,CSVEFWAPLGYTF,TGCAGCGTTGAGTTTTGGGCCCCGCTGGGCTACACCTTC
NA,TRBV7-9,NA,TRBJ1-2,CASSRTGTANYGYTF,TGTGCCAGCAGCCGTACCGGGACCGCGAACTATGGCTACACCTTC
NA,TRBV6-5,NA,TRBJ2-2,CASKVDFSNTGELFF,TGTGCCAGCAAGGTGGACTTCTCGAACACCGGGGAGCTGTTTTTT
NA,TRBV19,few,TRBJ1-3,CASSISPVSGNTIYF,TGTGCCAGTAGTATTTCCCCAGTCTCTGGAAACACCATATATTTT
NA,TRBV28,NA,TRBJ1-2,CASSPPVGGYTF,TGTGCCAGCAGCCCCCCGGTGGGAGGCTACACCTTC
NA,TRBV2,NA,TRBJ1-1,CASSVGRAAFF,TGTGCCAGCAGTGTTGGCAGGGCTGCTTTCTTT
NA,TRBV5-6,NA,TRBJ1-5,CASSFRGYGNQPQHF,TGTGCCAGCAGCTTCCGGGGGTATGGCAATCAGCCCCAGCATTTT
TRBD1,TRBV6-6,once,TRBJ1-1,CASNGQGAGDTEAFF,TGTGCCAGCAATGGACAGGGGGCAGGGGACACTGAAGCTTTCTTT
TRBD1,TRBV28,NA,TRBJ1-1,CASSRPGQGVVDTEAFF,TGTGCCAGCAGTAGACCGGGACAGGGGGTTGTGGACACTGAAGCTTTCTTT
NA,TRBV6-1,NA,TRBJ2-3,CASRNLGRADTQYF,TGTGCCAGCAGGAATTTGGGTCGGGCAGATACGCAGTATTTT
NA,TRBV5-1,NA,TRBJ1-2,CASSLDSLNYGYTF,TGCGCCAGCAGCTTGGACAGCCTTAACTATGGCTACACCTTC
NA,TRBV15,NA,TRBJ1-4,CATSSGWGAPTNEKLFF,TGTGCCACCAGCAGTGGATGGGGGGCACCAACTAATGAAAAACTGTTTTTT